This T cell receptor beta chain was sequenced during a study of T cells after yellow fever vaccination. The wider study: Libraries from low-cell-number fractions were prepared with the SMART-Seq v4 Ultra Low Input RNA kit. Study findings and constraints: Overlap between CD4 and CD8 compartments was detected for a small share of clonotypes. Clones that expanded after primary vaccination mostly reappeared after the booster (just under 98% CD4, approximately 85% CD8).

TCRdb analysed the 5' RACE reads with MiXCR anew, one entry per CDR3 protein. Of nearly 70,000 distinct CDR3 sequences in the sample, less than 8.5% were seen once. To note about this clonotype: What it recognizes is unknown.

The receptor was derived from a man between 18 and 35 years old who received the YFV17D yellow fever vaccine. The material sequenced was CD8+ T cells sorted from PBMCs, taken approximately 47 days after the first yellow fever vaccination.

In nucleotides, the CDR3 is TGCAGCGCTACACCTCCGGGACAGCCCTACGAGCAGTACTTC. It translates to CSATPPGQPYEQYF. The J gene is TRBJ2-7, the V gene TRBV29-1, with TRBD1 identical over 7 bases. The germline gives CDR1 SQVTM, CDR2 ANQGSEA. The trim removed 7 bases at V and 2 bases at J, leaving 11 bases unmatched. This CDR3 has 14 amino acids.